The rows below give T cell receptor beta chains drawn from one sample of a study of blood T cell repertoires in COVID-19. Here immunoSEQ multiplex PCR was the method, and the copy in TCRdb shows in-frame clones only, minus some. The top ten clones hold 10% of a sample with around 390,000 clones, roughly 89% of them seen once. Sequencing was carried out using PBMCs or T cells enriched from blood (not recorded which). Receptor source: a woman aged 50 to 60 who had recovered from COVID-19. Both conserved end residues are part of each CDR3. A D gene is named only where the DNA matches it firmly. Size values are once, few and many counts, or a class for expanded clones, and some rows have none.

D gene: -
J gene: TRBJ2-3
clone size: once
V gene: TRBV6-4
CDR3 DNA: TGTGCCAGCAGCCACCCTTCGCCGGGGGGCGCGGATACGCAGTATTTT
CDR3 protein: CASSHPSPGGADTQYF

D gene: -
J gene: TRBJ1-1
clone size: -
V gene: TRBV29-1
CDR3 DNA: TGCAGCGTTGAAGGGAGGCTGAACACTGAAGCTTTCTTT
CDR3 protein: CSVEGRLNTEAFF

D gene: -
J gene: TRBJ1-5
clone size: -
V gene: TRBV28
CDR3 DNA: TGTGCCAGCAGCGCCGAGAACAATCAGCCCCAGCATTTT
CDR3 protein: CASSAENNQPQHF

D gene: -
J gene: TRBJ1-2
clone size: -
V gene: TRBV7-9
CDR3 DNA: TGTGCCAGCAGCGACGGGATGGGAAACTATGGCTACACCTTC
CDR3 protein: CASSDGMGNYGYTF

D gene: -
J gene: TRBJ2-5
clone size: -
V gene: TRBV10-3
CDR3 DNA: TGTGCCACGACACAGGGCGGGGAGACCCAGTACTTC
CDR3 protein: CATTQGGETQYF

D gene: -
J gene: TRBJ1-1
clone size: -
V gene: TRBV9
CDR3 DNA: TGTGCCAGCAGCCCATTGGGAGGGGTTGAAGCTTTCTTT
CDR3 protein: CASSPLGGVEAFF

D gene: -
J gene: TRBJ1-4
clone size: -
V gene: TRBV2
CDR3 DNA: TGTGCCAGCAAGCGGATTAATGAAAAACTGTTTTTT
CDR3 protein: CASKRINEKLFF

D gene: TRBD1
J gene: TRBJ1-2
clone size: few
V gene: TRBV15
CDR3 DNA: TGTGCCACCAGCAGTCCCTGGTCAGGGGGATTGGACTATGGCTACACCTTC
CDR3 protein: CATSSPWSGGLDYGYTF

D gene: -
J gene: TRBJ1-5
clone size: -
V gene: TRBV13
CDR3 DNA: TGTGCCAGCAGCCCTGGGAGGGATCAGCCCCAGCATTTT
CDR3 protein: CASSPGRDQPQHF

D gene: -
J gene: TRBJ1-3
clone size: -
V gene: TRBV12-3/TRBV12-4
CDR3 DNA: TGTGCCAGCGGGGGCGAAGGAAACACCATATATTTT
CDR3 protein: CASGGEGNTIYF